Included here is one T cell receptor beta chain sequence, with context. The sample originates from a study of control samples from healthy donors and cancer patients. Some clones are missing from TCRdb's copy, which holds only in-frame ones; the method was immunoSEQ multiplex PCR. The sample lists roughly 370,000 clones; more than 80% were seen once. CDR3 length: 16 amino acids. From germline, CDR1 is ENHRY and CDR2 SYGVKD. V gave up 4 bases and J gave up 3 bases, with 19 bases separating them. This sequence originates from a man aged 40-49 years with head and neck cancer. The rearrangement uses TRBV10-3 and TRBJ2-7; D perhaps matches TRBD1 (6 bases). The sample was PBMCs. The CDR3 loop is CAISGAGDSGGYEQYF. The CDR3, as DNA: TGTGCCATCAGTGGGGCAGGGGATTCTGGGGGCTACGAGCAGTACTTC.